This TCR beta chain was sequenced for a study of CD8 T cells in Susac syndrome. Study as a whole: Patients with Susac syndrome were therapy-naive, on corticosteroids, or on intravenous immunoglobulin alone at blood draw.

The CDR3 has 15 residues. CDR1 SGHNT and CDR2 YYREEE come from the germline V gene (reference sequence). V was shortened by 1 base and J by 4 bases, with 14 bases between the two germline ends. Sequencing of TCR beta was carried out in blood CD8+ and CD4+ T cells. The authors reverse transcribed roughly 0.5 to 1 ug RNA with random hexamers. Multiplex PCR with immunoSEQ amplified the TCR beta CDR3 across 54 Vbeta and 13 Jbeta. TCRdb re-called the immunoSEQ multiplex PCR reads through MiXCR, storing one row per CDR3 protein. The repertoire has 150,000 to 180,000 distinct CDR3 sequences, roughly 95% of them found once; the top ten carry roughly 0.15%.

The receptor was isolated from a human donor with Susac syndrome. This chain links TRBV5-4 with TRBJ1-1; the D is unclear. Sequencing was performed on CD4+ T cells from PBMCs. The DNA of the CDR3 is TGTGCCAGCAGCTTGTTGCCGAGCAAATCCACTGAAGCTTTCTTT. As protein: CASSLLPSKSTEAFF.